These 20 T cell receptor beta chains share one sample of origin, sequenced in a study of T-cell reconstitution after alpha-beta-depleted transplantation in children. Unique molecular identifiers were incorporated during preparation of the TCRbeta library. TCRdb processed the PCR reads anew with MiXCR; each CDR3 protein has one entry. The sample shows under 850,000 distinct CDR3 sequences, over 10% of them seen only once. This specimen was PBMCs, taken before TCRalphabeta/CD19-depleted stem cell transplant. These receptors all come from a girl aged 2 to 10 with congenital amegakaryocytic thrombocytopenia, due to receive a stem cell transplant.

The chain combines TRBV12-3 or TRBV12-4 with TRBJ2-1, with D unclear. The V end lost 5 bases, the J end lost 4 bases, and 18 bases lay between the germline ends. The CDR3 runs 16 residues. The DNA of the CDR3 is TGTGCCAGCAGTCCCTGGTTGGGTGCCGGATACAATGAGCAGTTCTTC. It yields the protein CASSPWLGAGYNEQFF.

This clonotype occurred many times. The CDR3 nucleotides read TGCGCCAGCAGCTTGCGGGGGCCCCCAGATACGCAGTATTTT. Amino acids: CASSLRGPPDTQYF. The chain recombines TRBV5-1 with TRBJ2-3, with D possibly called TRBD1 or TRBD2 (6 bases each). Trimming shortened V by 1 base and J by 4 bases, and 10 bases separated the two germline ends. This CDR3 comprises 14 residues. The germline gives CDR1 SGHRS, CDR2 YFSETQ. Full variable domain (remainder filled in from reference TRBV5-1 and TRBJ2-3): KAGVTQTPRYLIKTRGQQVTLSCSPISGHRSVSWYQQTPGQGLQFLFEYFSETQRNKGNFPGRFSGRQFSNSRSEMNVSTLELGDSALYLCASSLRGPPDTQYFGPGTRLTVL.

In its sample, this clonotype was seen many times. The chain links TRBV4-1 to TRBJ2-1; 11 positions match TRBD2. Germline CDR1 MGHRA, CDR2 YSYEKL. The CDR3 spans 16 residues. The trim removed 3 bases at V and 7 bases at J, leaving 8 bases unmatched. The CDR3 protein is CASSQVVLAGVNEQFF. The CDR3 bases are TGCGCCAGCAGCCAGGTGGTACTAGCGGGAGTTAATGAGCAGTTCTTC.

There are many counts of this clonotype. This sequence joins TRBV5-1 and TRBJ2-5, with a weak D call TRBD2 (6 bases). CDR3 size: 13 residues. V was clipped by 2 bases and J by 4 bases, with 9 bases between them. CDR1 SGHRS and CDR2 YFSETQ come from the germline V gene. CDR3 coding DNA: TGCGCCAGCAGCTTTTCCGGGGGAGAGACCCAGTACTTC. As protein: CASSFSGGETQYF. The full variable domain, with the rest looked up from reference TRBV5-1 and TRBJ2-5, is KAGVTQTPRYLIKTRGQQVTLSCSPISGHRSVSWYQQTPGQGLQFLFEYFSETQRNKGNFPGRFSGRQFSNSRSEMNVSTLELGDSALYLCASSFSGGETQYFGPGTRLLVL.

This clonotype was counted many times. The chain carries TRBV20-1 and TRBJ2-3; D unclear. V lost 7 bases and J 1 base, leaving 6 bases between the germline ends. This CDR3 has 11 amino acids. Looked up from germline, CDR1 is DFQATT and CDR2 is SNEGSKA (reference sequence). In DNA form, the CDR3 reads TGCAGTGGTTGGGGCACAGATACGCAGTATTTT. Its translation: CSGWGTDTQYF.

In this sample, this clonotype turned up many times. The V and J genes are TRBV20-1 and TRBJ2-7; 13 nucleotides agree with TRBD2. Trimming cost V 0 bases and J 4 bases; bases outside gene matches: 9. Germline V CDR1 and CDR2: DFQATT, SNEGSKA (reference sequence). This CDR3 spans 17 amino acids. In DNA, the CDR3 is TGCAGTGCTAGAGATCCCGGGACTAGCGGGACCGTGTACGAGCAGTACTTC. It specifies CSARDPGTSGTVYEQYF.

The rearrangement uses TRBV20-1 and TRBJ2-2, with TRBD2 matching 14 bases. The CDR3 totals 15 residues. The junction had 2 bases not matched to a gene; V was cut back by 6 bases and J by 2 bases. The germline gives CDR1 DFQATT, CDR2 SNEGSKA (reference sequence). Written as DNA, the CDR3 is TGCAGTGCGGGACTAGCGGGGGACAACACCGGGGAGCTGTTTTTT. Encoded protein: CSAGLAGDNTGELFF.

The chain is built from TRBV5-6 and TRBJ2-7; D remains unclear. Germline V gene lookup returns CDR1 SGHDT and CDR2 YYEEEE. The CDR3 contains 14 residues. Trimming cost V 4 bases and J 3 bases, with 14 bases left between them. In DNA, the CDR3 is TGTGCCAGCAGCCTCTACGGCTACCACTACGAGCAGTACTTC. This gives the protein CASSLYGYHYEQYF.

A note on this clonotype: This could be a read error, since a much larger clone is one nucleotide away. The chain has TRBV2 and TRBJ1-1; perhaps TRBD1 as D (5 bases). The length of the CDR3 is 14 residues. The germline V gene encodes CDR1 SNHLY and CDR2 FYNNEI. V was cut by 3 bases and J by 1 base, with 9 bases left in between. The CDR3 nucleotides are TGTGCCAGCAGTGAGGGGGACGGGAACACTGAAGCTTTCTTT. Translating gives CASSEGDGNTEAFF.

This clonotype was detected ten times or more. J is TRBJ1-2 and V is TRBV4-1; TRBD1 aligns across 10 bases. The CDR3 is 16 amino acids. CDR1 is MGHRA and CDR2 is YSYEKL in the germline V gene. The trim removed 1 base at V and 13 bases at J, leaving 15 bases unmatched. Here the CDR3 reads CASSQVLRGGTGEFTF. DNA for the CDR3: TGCGCCAGCAGCCAAGTACTTAGGGGTGGGACAGGGGAGTTCACCTTC.

This clonotype was found many times. This rearrangement joins TRBV10-3 to TRBJ2-1; TRBD2 matches 9 bases. Germline trimming cut 4 bases from V and 0 bases from J; bases unmatched to any gene: 10. The CDR3 is made up of 18 amino acids. The germline gives CDR1 ENHRY, CDR2 SYGVKD. CDR3 coding DNA: TGTGCCATCAGTGGGGAACTAGCGGGCCCGAGCTCCTACAATGAGCAGTTCTTC. Its translation is CAISGELAGPSSYNEQFF.

This clonotype was recorded a few times. The V and J genes are TRBV7-6 and TRBJ2-2; unclear D gene. Germline loops: CDR1 SGHVS, CDR2 FNYEAQ. Between the trimmed V and J ends, which lost 11 bases and 4 bases, there was a span of 20 bases. This CDR3 spans 15 amino acids. The CDR3 sequence is CASVHLPYGTGELFF. CDR3 in DNA: TGTGCCTCCGTCCATCTCCCTTATGGCACCGGGGAGCTGTTTTTT.

The V call is TRBV12-3 or TRBV12-4, the J call TRBJ2-6; TRBD2 might be the D (6 bases). V lost 11 bases and J 3 bases, leaving 14 bases between the germline ends. The CDR3 contains 14 residues. The DNA for the CDR3 is TGTGCCCGGGCGGGATTACGTGGGGCCAACGTCCTGACTTTC. This sequence encodes CARAGLRGANVLTF.

Turning to this clonotype: The missing conserved phenylalanine or tryptophan at the end of this CDR3 makes a read error likely. The J gene is TRBJ2-6, the V gene TRBV27; D perhaps matches TRBD1 (6 bases). CDR3 length: 17 amino acids. The germline CDR1 and CDR2 sequences are MNHEY and SMNVEV (reference sequence). In DNA form, the CDR3 reads TGTACCAGCAGTTGGGGGCCTAGCTCCTCTGGGGCCAACGTCCTGACTATC. Amino acid sequence: CTSSWGPSSSGANVLTI.

This clonotype was seen more than once but under ten times. V gene TRBV7-6 combines with J gene TRBJ2-1; D unclear. Germline-derived CDR1 and CDR2 are SGHVS and FNYEAQ. The CDR3 is made up of 14 amino acids. V was shortened by 0 bases and J by 7 bases, with 10 bases between the two germline ends. CDR3 region: CASSLASSQNEQFF. The DNA of the CDR3 is TGTGCCAGCAGCTTAGCGTCCAGTCAGAATGAGCAGTTCTTC.

This clonotype was counted at least ten times. The chain combines TRBV3-1 with TRBJ1-1, with 7 bases fitting TRBD1. There are 15 residues in the CDR3. After removal of 2 bases from V and 4 bases from J, the junction contained 7 bases not matched to a gene. Germline values: CDR1 LGHDT, CDR2 YNNKEL (reference sequence). The CDR3 reads CASSQLNRGTTEAFF. CDR3 nucleotide sequence: TGTGCCAGCAGCCAACTAAACAGGGGAACCACTGAAGCTTTCTTT.

This clonotype was recorded a few times. J is TRBJ2-6 and V is TRBV21-1; the table calls TRBD1, which could not be checked here. TRBV21-1 counts as a pseudogene. This CDR3 has 19 residues. CDR3: CASSSVWDRLISGANVLTF. As DNA, the CDR3 is TGTGCCAGCAGCAGCGTATGGGACAGGTTAATTTCTGGGGCCAACGTCCTGACTTTC.

This clonotype was detected ten times or more. V gene TRBV12-3 or TRBV12-4 combines with J gene TRBJ2-1; maybe TRBD1 (6 bases). This CDR3 region has 14 residues. Trimming took off 6 bases at V and 9 bases at J, with 18 bases between the two ends. The CDR3 here is CASRKETGRGEQFF. The CDR3 DNA reads as TGTGCCAGCAGGAAAGAGACAGGTCGAGGTGAGCAGTTCTTC.

This clonotype was counted ten times or more. The chain joins TRBV5-1 to TRBJ2-7; either TRBD1 or TRBD2 may supply D (5 bases each). Germline V gene sequence: CDR1 SGHRS, CDR2 YFSETQ. CDR3 length equals 17 residues. V gave up 4 bases and J gave up 0 bases, with 20 bases separating them. CDR3 region: CASSLGALGESSYEQYF. CDR3 nucleotides: TGCGCCAGCAGCCTAGGGGCTTTGGGGGAGAGCTCCTACGAGCAGTACTTC. Full variable domain (missing parts from reference TRBV5-1 and TRBJ2-7): KAGVTQTPRYLIKTRGQQVTLSCSPISGHRSVSWYQQTPGQGLQFLFEYFSETQRNKGNFPGRFSGRQFSNSRSEMNVSTLELGDSALYLCASSLGALGESSYEQYFGPGTRLTVT.

A few counts support this clonotype. The chain uses TRBV12-5 and TRBJ1-5, with TRBD1 as a possible D gene (6 bases). Trimming took 6 bases from V and 5 from J, leaving 14 bases between them. The CDR3 is 14 residues long. Germline V CDR1 and CDR2: LGHNT, FRNRAP. CDR3 nucleotide sequence: TGTGCTAGTGGCACCACAGGGCGAGATCAGCCCCAGCATTTT. This gives the protein CASGTTGRDQPQHF.